The 3 T cell receptor beta chains reported below all come from one sample, sequenced in a study of cytomegalovirus exposure and HLA in healthy donors. Researchers ran the PCR with 60 Vbeta and 13 Jbeta primers. Data came from immunoSEQ multiplex PCR; TCRdb stores just in-frame clones and leaves some out. This sample carries around 35,000 clones, 70% to 75% of them seen once, and the ten largest clones take roughly 6.7%. Sequenced: PBMCs. All receptors come from a man younger than 40 in good health and CMV-seronegative.

This clone was detected a few times. The chain carries TRBV30 and TRBJ2-2; D is perhaps TRBD2 (7 bases). V shed 6 bases and J shed 3 bases, with 11 bases lying between them. Germline lookup yields CDR1 GTSNPN and CDR2 SVGIG (reference sequence). The CDR3 is 13 amino acids. The CDR3 region has the DNA TGTGCCTGCCGGGGGGCTCACACCGGGGAGCTGTTTTTT. This translates into CACRGAHTGELFF.

Here the CDR3 DNA reads TGCGCCAGCAGTGAGTACAGCAGGGGGTTCTACTACGAGCAGTACTTC. Encoded protein: CASSEYSRGFYYEQYF. The rearrangement uses TRBV10-2 and TRBJ2-7, with 7 bases lining up with TRBD1. CDR3 size: 16 residues. Germline V gene sequence: CDR1 WSHSY, CDR2 SAAADI. The V and J ends lost 1 base and 3 bases, in that order; junction bases with no gene match: 9.

The chain uses TRBV5-4 and TRBJ2-1, with TRBD2 matching 7 bases. The CDR3 length is 16 residues. Unmatched junction bases numbered 13, after V lost 4 bases and J lost 6 bases. Per germline, CDR1 SGHNT and CDR2 YYREEE (reference sequence). The CDR3 loop reads CASSRGKRELSNEQFF. The CDR3 DNA reads as TGTGCCAGCAGCCGTGGAAAGCGGGAACTATCCAATGAGCAGTTCTTC. The full variable domain, rest sourced from reference TRBV5-4 and TRBJ2-1, is ETGVTQSPTHLIKTRGQQVTLRCSSQSGHNTVSWYQQALGQGPQFIFQYYREEENGRGNFPPRFSGLQFPNYSSELNVNALELDDSALYLCASSRGKRELSNEQFFGPGTRLTVL.